A selection of T cell receptor beta chains follows, all from one sample in a study of monozygotic twins with cystic fibrosis. Sequencing was performed with immunoSEQ multiplex PCR; in TCRdb, only in-frame clones are kept and a portion is missing. The data contain about 21,000 clones, about 89% of them seen just once; the ten biggest clones take up around 1.4%. Sequences were obtained from blood. These receptors were obtained from a girl aged 2-10 years with cystic fibrosis. The CDR3 runs from the conserved cysteine through the conserved F or W. The D gene is left open where the match is weak. Size values are once, few and many counts, or a class for expanded clones, and some rows have none.

TRBD2 | TRBJ2-1 | TRBV29-1 | NA | 14 | TGCAGCGTTGCAGCTAGCGGGAGGGCCAGTGAGCAGTTCTTC | CSVAASGRASEQFF
NA | TRBJ1-2 | TRBV28 | NA | 13 | TGTGCCAGCAGTAGAAAGCCTAACTATGGCTACACCTTC | CASSRKPNYGYTF
NA | TRBJ2-3 | TRBV2 | NA | 16 | TGTGCCAGCAGTGGTGGGAGCGGGCGGAGCACAGATACGCAGTATTTT | CASSGGSGRSTDTQYF
TRBD2 | TRBJ2-3 | TRBV10-1 | NA | 16 | TGCGCCAGCAGTGACCGTCTAGCGGGGAGCACAGATACGCAGTATTTT | CASSDRLAGSTDTQYF
NA | TRBJ2-7 | TRBV4-3 | NA | 15 | TGCGCCAGCAGCCAAGATTTAAGCAGGGCCGACGAGCAGTACTTC | CASSQDLSRADEQYF
NA | TRBJ1-5 | TRBV28 | NA | 12 | TGTGCCAGCAGTTTATCAGGTCAGCCCCAGCATTTT | CASSLSGQPQHF
NA | TRBJ2-3 | TRBV18 | NA | 14 | TGTGCCAGCTCAGGGGTTGTGAGCACAGATACGCAGTATTTT | CASSGVVSTDTQYF
TRBD2 | TRBJ2-1 | TRBV5-4 | NA | 19 | TGTGCCAGCAGCTTGGCTGGGGGAGCGGGAGTGAGCTCCTACAATGAGCAGTTCTTC | CASSLAGGAGVSSYNEQFF
TRBD2 | TRBJ2-2 | TRBV19 | NA | 16 | TGTGCCAGTAGTAAGACTAGCGGGAGTCAAACCGGGGAGCTGTTTTTT | CASSKTSGSQTGELFF
NA | TRBJ2-1 | TRBV29-1 | NA | 11 | TGCAGCGTTGACAAAGGCAATGAGCAGTTCTTC | CSVDKGNEQFF
TRBD1 | TRBJ2-2 | TRBV5-4 | NA | 15 | TGTGCCAGCAGCCCTCTGGACAGGGAGGCCGGGGAGCTGTTTTTT | CASSPLDREAGELFF
NA | TRBJ2-3 | TRBV9 | NA | 14 | TGTGCCAGCAGCGTAGCCCCCTTCACAGATACGCAGTATTTT | CASSVAPFTDTQYF
NA | TRBJ2-7 | TRBV7-8 | NA | 13 | TGTGCCAGCAGCCTGGGGAGGTATTACGAGCAGTACTTC | CASSLGRYYEQYF
TRBD1 | TRBJ1-2 | TRBV6-1 | NA | 14 | TGTGCCAGCAAGCCGGGACAGGGGGACTATGGCTACACCTTC | CASKPGQGDYGYTF
TRBD2 | TRBJ2-3 | TRBV7-2 | NA | 18 | TGTGCCAGCAGCTTAAGGGGACTAGCGGGAGAGAGCACAGATACGCAGTATTTT | CASSLRGLAGESTDTQYF
NA | TRBJ1-2 | TRBV6-5 | NA | 14 | TGTGCCAGCAGCCCGTCTCGCGTTAACTATGGCTACACCTTC | CASSPSRVNYGYTF
NA | TRBJ2-1 | TRBV5-4 | once | 14 | TGTGCCAGCAGCCCAATCAGGGGTGGCGATGAGCAGTTCTTC | CASSPIRGGDEQFF
NA | TRBJ1-5 | TRBV11-2 | once | 15 | TGTGCCAGCAGCTTAGATGCGGGGCCGGGGCAGCCCCAGCATTTT | CASSLDAGPGQPQHF
TRBD2 | TRBJ2-1 | TRBV5-8 | NA | 17 | TGTGCCAGCAGCTTGGCGTTAGCGGGAGGGCCGGGGGGTGAGCAGTTCTTC | CASSLALAGGPGGEQFF
NA | TRBJ2-7 | TRBV18 | NA | 14 | TGTGCCAGCTCAACCAGTCCCGGGTTCTACGAGCAGTACTTC | CASSTSPGFYEQYF
NA | TRBJ1-1 | TRBV7-9 | NA | 16 | TGTGCCAGCAGCTTTAGCGGGGACGGACCGAACACTGAAGCTTTCTTT | CASSFSGDGPNTEAFF
TRBD1 | TRBJ2-1 | TRBV19 | NA | 14 | TGTGCCAGTAGTATCGAACAGGGGTACAATGAGCAGTTCTTC | CASSIEQGYNEQFF
NA | TRBJ2-6 | TRBV7-6 | NA | 17 | TGTGCCAGCAGCTTGCTACCCGACAGTTGGGGGGCCAACGTCCTGACTTTC | CASSLLPDSWGANVLTF
NA | TRBJ2-1 | TRBV5-4 | NA | 14 | TGTGCCAGCAGCTCGGGGAGTAGCGGCAATGAGCAGTTCTTC | CASSSGSSGNEQFF
NA | TRBJ2-3 | TRBV7-8 | NA | 13 | TGTGCCAGCAGCTTTTCCGAACGAGATACGCAGTATTTT | CASSFSERDTQYF
TRBD1 | TRBJ1-5 | TRBV28 | NA | 15 | TGTGCCAGCAGTCCCGGGACAGGGCGCAATCAGCCCCAGCATTTT | CASSPGTGRNQPQHF
TRBD1 | TRBJ2-7 | TRBV30 | NA | 14 | TGTGCCTGGTTGAAGACAGGGGGGTCCTACGAGCAGTACTTC | CAWLKTGGSYEQYF
NA | TRBJ1-5 | TRBV6-1 | NA | 11 | TGTGCCAGCAGTGAAGGGGTACCCCAGCATTTT | CASSEGVPQHF
NA | TRBJ2-7 | TRBV19 | NA | 16 | TGTGCCAGTAGTATGGCCGGCAGCCTAGATTTTTACGAGCAGTACTTC | CASSMAGSLDFYEQYF
TRBD2 | TRBJ2-7 | TRBV5-4 | NA | 13 | TGTGCCAGCAGCGCTGGACTAGCGGGAGGGGGGGTCTTC | CASSAGLAGGGVF
NA | TRBJ1-1 | TRBV5-1 | NA | 12 | TGCGCCAGCAGCTCAAGGAACACTGAAGCTTTCTTT | CASSSRNTEAFF
NA | TRBJ1-3 | TRBV11-2 | NA | 16 | TGTGCCAGCAGCTTACTTTCGGGTACCTCTGGAAACACCATATATTTT | CASSLLSGTSGNTIYF
NA | TRBJ2-3 | TRBV9 | NA | 14 | TGTGCCAGCAGCTCGACGGAATCCACAGATACGCAGTATTTT | CASSSTESTDTQYF
TRBD2 | TRBJ2-1 | TRBV27 | once | 15 | TGTGCCAGCAGGGATATAGCGGGAGACTACAATGAGCAGTTCTTC | CASRDIAGDYNEQFF
TRBD2 | TRBJ2-7 | TRBV6-5 | NA | 13 | TGTGCCAGCAAACGCCCGGGGGGAACCGAGCAGTACTTC | CASKRPGGTEQYF
NA | TRBJ1-1 | TRBV7-9 | NA | 12 | TGTGCCAGCAGATCCGGGGCAGATGAAGCTTTCTTT | CASRSGADEAFF
NA | TRBJ1-1 | TRBV29-1 | NA | 13 | TGCAGCGTTGAAATACAGGGAACGAATGAAGCTTTCTTT | CSVEIQGTNEAFF
NA | TRBJ2-3 | TRBV7-3 | NA | 14 | TGTGCCAGCAGCTTAATCGGGACGTCTGATACGCAGTATTTT | CASSLIGTSDTQYF
TRBD2 | TRBJ2-2 | TRBV5-1 | NA | 14 | TGCGCCAGCAGTACGGGGGGTAGCACCGGGGAGCTGTTTTTT | CASSTGGSTGELFF
TRBD2 | TRBJ2-3 | TRBV9 | NA | 17 | TGTGCCAGCAGCGCGGGGACTAGCGGGGTGTCTAGAGATACGCAGTATTTT | CASSAGTSGVSRDTQYF
NA | TRBJ2-7 | TRBV19 | NA | 14 | TGTGCCAGTATGGCGACAGTCTCTCCCTACGAGCAGTACTTC | CASMATVSPYEQYF
NA | TRBJ1-2 | TRBV9 | NA | 11 | TGTGCCAGCAATAAGGCGGGTGGCTACACCTTC | CASNKAGGYTF
NA | TRBJ2-1 | TRBV4-2 | NA | 15 | TGTGCCAGCAGCCCGACAGTGGACTCCTACAATGAGCAGTTCTTC | CASSPTVDSYNEQFF